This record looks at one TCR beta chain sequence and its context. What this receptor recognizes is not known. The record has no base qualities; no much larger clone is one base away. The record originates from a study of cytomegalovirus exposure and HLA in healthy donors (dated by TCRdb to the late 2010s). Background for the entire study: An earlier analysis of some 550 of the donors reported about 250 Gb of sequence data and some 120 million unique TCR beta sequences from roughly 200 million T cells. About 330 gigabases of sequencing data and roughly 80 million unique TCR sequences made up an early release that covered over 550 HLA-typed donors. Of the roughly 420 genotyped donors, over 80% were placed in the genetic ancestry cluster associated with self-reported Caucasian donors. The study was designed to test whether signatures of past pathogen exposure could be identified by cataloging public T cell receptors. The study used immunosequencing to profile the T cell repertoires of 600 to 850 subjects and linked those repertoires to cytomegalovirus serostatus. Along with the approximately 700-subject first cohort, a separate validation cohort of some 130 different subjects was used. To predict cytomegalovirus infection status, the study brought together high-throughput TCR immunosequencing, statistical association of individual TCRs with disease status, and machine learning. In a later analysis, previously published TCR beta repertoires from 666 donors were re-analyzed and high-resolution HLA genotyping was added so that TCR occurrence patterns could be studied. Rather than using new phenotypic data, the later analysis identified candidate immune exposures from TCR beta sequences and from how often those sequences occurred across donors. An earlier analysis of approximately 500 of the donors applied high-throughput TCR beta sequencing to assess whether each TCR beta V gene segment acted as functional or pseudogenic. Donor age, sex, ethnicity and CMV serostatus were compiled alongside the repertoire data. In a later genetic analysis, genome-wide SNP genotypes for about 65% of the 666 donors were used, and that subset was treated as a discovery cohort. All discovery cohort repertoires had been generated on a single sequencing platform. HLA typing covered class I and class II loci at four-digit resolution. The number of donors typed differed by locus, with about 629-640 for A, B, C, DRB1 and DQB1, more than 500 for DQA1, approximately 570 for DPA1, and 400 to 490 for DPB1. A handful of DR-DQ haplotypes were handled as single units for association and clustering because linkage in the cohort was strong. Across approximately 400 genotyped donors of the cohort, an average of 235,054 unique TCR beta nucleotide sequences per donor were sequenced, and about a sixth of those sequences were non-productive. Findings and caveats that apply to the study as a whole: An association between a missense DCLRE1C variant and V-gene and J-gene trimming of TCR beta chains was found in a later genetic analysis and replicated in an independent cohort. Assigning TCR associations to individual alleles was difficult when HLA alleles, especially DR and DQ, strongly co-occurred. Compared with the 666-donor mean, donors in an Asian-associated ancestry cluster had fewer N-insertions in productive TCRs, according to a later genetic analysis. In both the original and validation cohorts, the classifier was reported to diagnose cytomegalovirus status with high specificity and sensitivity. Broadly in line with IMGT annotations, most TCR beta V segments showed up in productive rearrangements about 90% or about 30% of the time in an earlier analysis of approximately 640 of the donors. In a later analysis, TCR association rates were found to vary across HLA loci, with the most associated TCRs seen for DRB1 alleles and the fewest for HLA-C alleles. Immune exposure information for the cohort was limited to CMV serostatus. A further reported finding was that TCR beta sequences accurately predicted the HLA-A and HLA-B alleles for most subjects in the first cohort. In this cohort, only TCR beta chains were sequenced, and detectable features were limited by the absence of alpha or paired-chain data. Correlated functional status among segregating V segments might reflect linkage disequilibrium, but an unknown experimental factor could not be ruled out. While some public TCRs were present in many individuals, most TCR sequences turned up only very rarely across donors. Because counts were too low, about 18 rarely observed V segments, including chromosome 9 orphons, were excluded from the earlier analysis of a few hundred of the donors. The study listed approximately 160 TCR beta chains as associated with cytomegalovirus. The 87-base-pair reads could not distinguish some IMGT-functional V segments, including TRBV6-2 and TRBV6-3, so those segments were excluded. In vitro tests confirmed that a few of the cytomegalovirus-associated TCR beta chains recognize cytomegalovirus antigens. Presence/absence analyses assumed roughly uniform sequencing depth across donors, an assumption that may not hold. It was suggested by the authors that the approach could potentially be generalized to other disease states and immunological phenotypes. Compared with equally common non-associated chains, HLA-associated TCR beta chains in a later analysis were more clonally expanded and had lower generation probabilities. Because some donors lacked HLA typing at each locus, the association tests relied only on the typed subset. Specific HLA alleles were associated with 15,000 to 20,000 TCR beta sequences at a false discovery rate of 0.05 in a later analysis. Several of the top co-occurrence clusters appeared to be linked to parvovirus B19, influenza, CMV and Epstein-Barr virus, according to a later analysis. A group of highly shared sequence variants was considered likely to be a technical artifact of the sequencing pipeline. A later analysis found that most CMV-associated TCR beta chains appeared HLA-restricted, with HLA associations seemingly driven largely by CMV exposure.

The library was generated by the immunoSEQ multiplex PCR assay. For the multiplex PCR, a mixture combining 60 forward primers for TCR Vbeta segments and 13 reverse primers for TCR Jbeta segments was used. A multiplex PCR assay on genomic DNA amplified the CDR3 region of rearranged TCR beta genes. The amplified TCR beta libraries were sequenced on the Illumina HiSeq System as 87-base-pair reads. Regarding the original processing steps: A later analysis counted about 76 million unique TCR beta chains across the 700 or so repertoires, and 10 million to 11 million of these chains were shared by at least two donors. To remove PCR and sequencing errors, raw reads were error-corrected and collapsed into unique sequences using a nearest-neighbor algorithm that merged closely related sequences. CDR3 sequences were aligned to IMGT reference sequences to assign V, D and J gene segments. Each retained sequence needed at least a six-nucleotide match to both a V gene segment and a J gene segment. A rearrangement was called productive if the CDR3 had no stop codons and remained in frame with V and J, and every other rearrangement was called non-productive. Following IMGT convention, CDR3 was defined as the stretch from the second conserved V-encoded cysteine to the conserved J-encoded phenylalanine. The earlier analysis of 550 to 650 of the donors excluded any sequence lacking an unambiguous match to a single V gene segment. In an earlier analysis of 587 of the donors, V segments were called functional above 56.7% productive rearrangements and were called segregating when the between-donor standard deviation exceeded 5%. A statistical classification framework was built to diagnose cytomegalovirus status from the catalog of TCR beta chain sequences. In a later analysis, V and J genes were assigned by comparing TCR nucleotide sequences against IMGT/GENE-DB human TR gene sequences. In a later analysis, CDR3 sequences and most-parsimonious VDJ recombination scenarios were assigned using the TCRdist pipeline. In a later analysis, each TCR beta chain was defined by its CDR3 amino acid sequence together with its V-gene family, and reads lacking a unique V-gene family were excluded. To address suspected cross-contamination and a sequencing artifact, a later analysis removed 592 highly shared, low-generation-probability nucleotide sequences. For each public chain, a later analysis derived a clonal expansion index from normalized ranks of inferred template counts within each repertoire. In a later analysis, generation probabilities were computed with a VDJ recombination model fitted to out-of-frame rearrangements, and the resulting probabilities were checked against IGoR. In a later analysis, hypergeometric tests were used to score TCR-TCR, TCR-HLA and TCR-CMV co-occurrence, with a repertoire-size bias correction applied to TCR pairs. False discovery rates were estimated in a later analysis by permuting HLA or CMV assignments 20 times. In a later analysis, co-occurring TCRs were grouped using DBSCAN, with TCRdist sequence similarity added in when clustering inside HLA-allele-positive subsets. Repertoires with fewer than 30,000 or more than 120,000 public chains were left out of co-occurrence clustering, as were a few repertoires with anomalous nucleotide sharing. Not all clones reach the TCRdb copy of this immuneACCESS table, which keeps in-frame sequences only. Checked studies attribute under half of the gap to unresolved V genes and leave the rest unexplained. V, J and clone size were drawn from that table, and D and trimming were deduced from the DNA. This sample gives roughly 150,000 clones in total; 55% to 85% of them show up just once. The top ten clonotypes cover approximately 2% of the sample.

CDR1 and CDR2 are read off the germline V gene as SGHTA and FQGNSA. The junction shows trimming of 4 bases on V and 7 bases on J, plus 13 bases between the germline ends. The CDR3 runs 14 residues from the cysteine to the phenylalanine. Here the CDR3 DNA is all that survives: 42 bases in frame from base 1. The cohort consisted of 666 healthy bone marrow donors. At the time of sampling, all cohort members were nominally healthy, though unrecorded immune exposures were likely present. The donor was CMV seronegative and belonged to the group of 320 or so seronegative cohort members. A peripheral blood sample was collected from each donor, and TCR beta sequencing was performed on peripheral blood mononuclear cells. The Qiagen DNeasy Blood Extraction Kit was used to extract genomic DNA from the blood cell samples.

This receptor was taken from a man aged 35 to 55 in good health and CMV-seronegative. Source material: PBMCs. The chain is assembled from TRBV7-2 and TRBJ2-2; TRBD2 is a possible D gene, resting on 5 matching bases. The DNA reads TGTGCCAGCAGCTCGACTAACAGCCACGGGGAGCTGTTTTTT. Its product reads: CASSSTNSHGELFF.